These T cell receptor beta chains were read from a single sample in a study of Graves' ophthalmopathy and Graves' hyperthyroidism. Each CDR3 protein is one row after TCRdb ran MiXCR on the multiplex PCR reads. The data contain almost 750,000 distinct CDR3 sequences, around 40% of them singletons. The specimen sequenced was peripheral blood. The receptors stem from an adult man with Graves' ophthalmopathy. The CDR3 runs from the conserved cysteine through the conserved F or W. The D gene is left open where the match is weak. Only part of the rows carry a size: once, few, many, or a class if the clone is expanded.

TRBV9	NA	TRBJ1-6	many	TGTGCCAGCAGCGAGAGGGGGTATAATTCACCCCTCCACTTT	CASSERGYNSPLHF
TRBV5-4	NA	TRBJ1-4	NA	TGTGCCAGCAGCTTGTATAGTAACAGGAATGAAAAACTGTTTTTT	CASSLYSNRNEKLFF
TRBV15	NA	TRBJ1-4	NA	TGTGCCACCAGCAGAGACGCCGGGACCACTAATGAAAAACTGTTTTTT	CATSRDAGTTNEKLFF
TRBV25-1	NA	TRBJ1-2	NA	TGTGCCAGCAGTGATAGTGCCGGGGAGACCTATGGCTACACCTTC	CASSDSAGETYGYTF
TRBV28	NA	TRBJ2-7	NA	TGTGCCAGCAGACCGACTAGACACTACGAGCAGTACTTC	CASRPTRHYEQYF
TRBV2	TRBD2	TRBJ2-5	NA	TGTGCCAGCAGTGAAGCAACTAGCGGGGGGTACCAAGAGACCCAGTACTTC	CASSEATSGGYQETQYF
TRBV12-3/TRBV12-4	NA	TRBJ1-1	NA	TGTGCCAGCAGCTCCGGACGGGTCGGGGACACTGAAGCTTTCTTT	CASSSGRVGDTEAFF
TRBV5-6	TRBD1	TRBJ2-5	NA	TGTGCCAGCACCGAAAGGGACAGGGCCTGGGAGACCCAGTACTTC	CASTERDRAWETQYF
TRBV4-2	TRBD1	TRBJ2-5	many	TGTGCCAGCAGCTTGACCGGGACAGGGTATGGAGAGACCCAGTACTTC	CASSLTGTGYGETQYF
TRBV12-3/TRBV12-4	TRBD1	TRBJ1-4	NA	TGTGCCAGCAGAATGGGACAGGTTGCAACTAATGAAAAACTGTTTTTT	CASRMGQVATNEKLFF
TRBV9	NA	TRBJ1-5	many	TGTGCCAGCAGCGTAGCTAACGATCAGCCCCAGCATTTT	CASSVANDQPQHF
TRBV10-3	TRBD1	TRBJ1-4	many	TGTGCCATCAGTGACGGACAGGCTGATGAAAAACTGTTTTTT	CAISDGQADEKLFF
TRBV25-1	NA	TRBJ1-2	NA	TGTGCCAGCAAATTAGCAGCTATCCTCTATGGCTACACCTTC	CASKLAAILYGYTF
TRBV20-1	NA	TRBJ1-4	few	TGCAGTGCTAGAGATCTGTCGGGTAAACTGTTTTTT	CSARDLSGKLFF
TRBV7-9	NA	TRBJ2-5	many	TGTGCCAGCAGCTTAGGACCGAACCAAGAGACCCAGTACTTC	CASSLGPNQETQYF
TRBV29-1	NA	TRBJ1-3	many	TGCAGCGTTGAAGCAGGGACTGGAAACACCATATATTTT	CSVEAGTGNTIYF
TRBV2	NA	TRBJ2-2	NA	TGTGCCAGTGGTCCGGGCACGAACACCGGGGAGCTGTTTTTT	CASGPGTNTGELFF
TRBV7-8	TRBD1	TRBJ1-5	many	TGTGCCAGCAGGCACGACAGGGTTGAACAGCCCCAGCATTTT	CASRHDRVEQPQHF
TRBV11-2	NA	TRBJ2-7	many	TGTGCCAGCAGCGCACCCTGGGGGGACGAGCAGTACTTC	CASSAPWGDEQYF
TRBV7-9	TRBD2	TRBJ2-3	NA	TGTGCCAGCAGCCAAGACTGGGTTATCGGGACTAGCGGGGGAACGCAGTATTTT	CASSQDWVIGTSGGTQYF
TRBV7-9	NA	TRBJ1-3	many	TGTGCCAGCAGCCCGAGGTACTCTGGAAACACCATATATTTT	CASSPRYSGNTIYF
TRBV4-2	TRBD1	TRBJ1-1	NA	TGTGCCAGCAGCCTGTGGACAGGGGCATTGAACACTGAAGCTTTCTTT	CASSLWTGALNTEAFF
TRBV11-2	NA	TRBJ1-1	many	TGTGCCAGCAGCTTAGGGGAAACTGAAGCTTTCTTT	CASSLGETEAFF
TRBV12-3/TRBV12-4	NA	TRBJ1-2	NA	TGTGCCAGCAGTTTATCCGGCGGGTTCAACTATGGCTACACCTTC	CASSLSGGFNYGYTF
TRBV24-1	NA	TRBJ1-1	many	TGTGCCACCAGTGACCAGTTGAACACTGAAGCTTTCTTT	CATSDQLNTEAFF
TRBV7-2	TRBD2	TRBJ2-7	few	TGTGCCAGCAGCTTACCGGGAAAAAGCGGGAGGCTGTACGAGCAGTACTTC	CASSLPGKSGRLYEQYF
TRBV20-1	NA	TRBJ1-6	NA	TGCAGTGCTAGAGTTCAGGGCCCAAATTCACCCCTCCACTTT	CSARVQGPNSPLHF
TRBV10-2	TRBD1	TRBJ2-5	NA	TGTGCCATCAGGGGACAGGGGAGTCAAGAGACCCAGTACTTC	CAIRGQGSQETQYF
TRBV12-3/TRBV12-4	NA	TRBJ2-6	NA	TGTGCCAGCGGTGGCGGTGACTCTGGGGCCAACGTCCTGACTTTC	CASGGGDSGANVLTF
TRBV7-8	NA	TRBJ1-6	NA	TGTGCCAGCAGTTTATCGGGGCGAGGGGGTAATAGTCTCTACGGTTCACCCCTCCACTTT	CASSLSGRGGNSLYGSPLHF
TRBV7-9	TRBD1	TRBJ1-1	NA	TGTGCCAGCAGCTTACTTACAGGGGGCGGCACTGAAGCTTTCTTT	CASSLLTGGGTEAFF
TRBV25-1	NA	TRBJ2-2	NA	TGTGCCAGCCAAAATGCACCCGGGGAGCTGTTTTTT	CASQNAPGELFF
TRBV7-9	NA	TRBJ2-3	NA	TGTGCCAGCGGACGGGGCGCTAGCACAGATACGCAGTATTTT	CASGRGASTDTQYF
TRBV19	NA	TRBJ1-5	many	TGTGCCAGTACTTGGCAGGGAAGCAATCAGCCCCAGCATTTT	CASTWQGSNQPQHF
TRBV20-1	NA	TRBJ2-1	NA	TGCAGTGCCCCGTGGGGGGCTAGCTACAATGAGCAGTTCTTC	CSAPWGASYNEQFF
TRBV19	NA	TRBJ2-7	NA	TGTGCCAGTAGTATTAGAGGGACAAGCCTCACAGGCGGGGAGCAGTACTTC	CASSIRGTSLTGGEQYF
TRBV9	NA	TRBJ2-7	many	TGTGCCAGCAGCCCGCTACGGGGGAACTACGAGCAGTACTTC	CASSPLRGNYEQYF
TRBV25-1	TRBD2	TRBJ2-7	NA	TGTGCCAGCAGTGGCGCGGGACTAGCGACCAACGAGCAGTACTTC	CASSGAGLATNEQYF
TRBV24-1	NA	TRBJ2-7	NA	TGTGCCACCAGTGATACGGGCCAGCCCACCCACGAGCAGTACTTC	CATSDTGQPTHEQYF
TRBV7-8	NA	TRBJ2-6	NA	NA	CACSARDLVGNGANVLTF
TRBV5-1	TRBD2	TRBJ2-7	NA	TGCGCCAGCAGCTCAACTAGCGGGACCGGCTACGAGCAGTACTTC	CASSSTSGTGYEQYF
TRBV25-1	TRBD1	TRBJ2-7	many	TGTGCCAGCAGTGACGGACAGGGGGTCGTGTACGAGCAGTACTTC	CASSDGQGVVYEQYF
TRBV20-1	NA	TRBJ1-5	NA	TGCAGTGCTAGTGGGGGTTTGGCAGGTCAGCCCCAGCATTTT	CSASGGLAGQPQHF
TRBV24-1	TRBD2	TRBJ2-5	many	TGTGCCACCAGTGATCCCCGGGGGGGCCAACTAGAGACCCAGTACTTC	CATSDPRGGQLETQYF
TRBV29-1	NA	TRBJ1-2	NA	TGCAGCCGAGAACAGGGAGATGGCTACACCTTC	CSREQGDGYTF
TRBV7-2	NA	TRBJ1-6	many	TGTGCCAGCAGCTTAAGGAGTAACAGGGTCAATTCACCCCTCCACTTT	CASSLRSNRVNSPLHF
TRBV29-1	NA	TRBJ2-2	many	TGCAGCGTTGTTGCCACCGGGGAGCTGTTTTTT	CSVVATGELFF
TRBV6-5	TRBD1	TRBJ1-2	many	TGTGCCAGCGGCTCCCCAAAGACAGGGGCACGCGGTGGCTACACCTTC	CASGSPKTGARGGYTF
TRBV7-9	NA	TRBJ2-6	NA	TGTGCCAGCAGCACCAGGGGGGCTGGGGCCAACGTCCTGACTTTC	CASSTRGAGANVLTF
TRBV6-6	TRBD1	TRBJ2-5	NA	TGTGCCAGCAGTTATCTCCGGGACAGGGTTGAAGAGACCCAGTACTTC	CASSYLRDRVEETQYF
TRBV25-1	NA	TRBJ2-2	many	TGTGCCAGCAGTCTAGCGTTCGGGAACACCGGGGAGCTGTTTTTT	CASSLAFGNTGELFF
TRBV2	TRBD1	TRBJ2-1	NA	TGTGCCAGCAGTGACGGACAGGGAGAGAATGAGCAGTTCTTC	CASSDGQGENEQFF
TRBV29-1	NA	TRBJ1-1	many	TGCAGCGGGTTCGACAGGTCGAACACTGAAGCTTTCTTT	CSGFDRSNTEAFF
TRBV10-3	NA	TRBJ1-2	many	TGTGCCATCAGTGAACCACCTGCGGGTTCGGGCTACACCTTC	CAISEPPAGSGYTF
TRBV20-1	NA	TRBJ2-7	few	TGCAGTGCTCTCAGGGGGGGGGGACAGCCCTACGAGCAGTACTTC	CSALRGGGQPYEQYF
TRBV5-1	TRBD1	TRBJ1-5	NA	TGCGCCAGCAGCCCAGGGACAGGGGAACATCAGCCCCAGCATTTT	CASSPGTGEHQPQHF
TRBV6-2/TRBV6-3	TRBD1	TRBJ1-1	few	TGTGCCAGCAAGCCCCTGACAGGGGATAGAACTGAAGCTTTCTTT	CASKPLTGDRTEAFF
TRBV25-1	NA	TRBJ2-7	NA	TGTGCCAGCAGTCAGGGCCTAAGGTACGAGCAGTACTTC	CASSQGLRYEQYF
TRBV7-2	TRBD1	TRBJ2-6	few	TGTGCCAGCAGTTACGAAGGGACAGACCTCTCTGGGGCCAACGTCCTGACTTTC	CASSYEGTDLSGANVLTF
TRBV10-3	TRBD2	TRBJ2-7	few	TGTGCCATCAGTGATTTAAGCGGGGGGTTCGACGAGCAGTACTTC	CAISDLSGGFDEQYF